This TCR beta chain was profiled in a study of blood T cell repertoires in COVID-19. The junction had 15 bases not matched to a gene; V was cut back by 4 bases and J by 5 bases. The CDR3 extends over 18 amino acids. Germline values: CDR1 LGHNA, CDR2 YNFKEQ. Generated by immunoSEQ multiplex PCR, the TCRdb table keeps only in-frame clones and is missing some. The profile shows tens of thousands of clones, around 80% of them singletons. The sequence came from a man between 50 and 59 years old with acute or convalescent COVID-19. Sequenced material: peripheral blood. The chain couples TRBV4-2 to TRBJ2-5; 11 bases are shared with TRBD2. CDR3 protein: CASSLSTTGLAGGETQYF. The CDR3, as DNA: TGTGCCAGCAGCCTATCTACGACAGGACTAGCGGGTGGGGAGACCCAGTACTTC.